This TCR beta chain was retrieved from a study of T cell responses to AZD1222 COVID-19 vaccine. Germline-derived CDR1 and CDR2 are LGHDT and YNNKEL (reference sequence). The CDR3 loop spans 14 amino acids. With 3 bases removed from V and 2 bases from J, the gap between germline ends came to 10 bases. Clones were read by immunoSEQ multiplex PCR, and TCRdb kept only the in-frame ones, dropping some. The data contain more than 85,000 clones, nearly 90% of them singletons. Sequencing was performed on peripheral blood, taken on day 0 of AZD1222 vaccination. The chain links TRBV3-1 (or the pseudogene TRBV3-2) to TRBJ1-1; D gene unclear. This clonotype was sampled from an adult in good health. Written as DNA, the CDR3 is TGTGCCAGCAGCCAGCCGGGCCCAAACACTGAAGCTTTCTTT. Its translation is CASSQPGPNTEAFF.